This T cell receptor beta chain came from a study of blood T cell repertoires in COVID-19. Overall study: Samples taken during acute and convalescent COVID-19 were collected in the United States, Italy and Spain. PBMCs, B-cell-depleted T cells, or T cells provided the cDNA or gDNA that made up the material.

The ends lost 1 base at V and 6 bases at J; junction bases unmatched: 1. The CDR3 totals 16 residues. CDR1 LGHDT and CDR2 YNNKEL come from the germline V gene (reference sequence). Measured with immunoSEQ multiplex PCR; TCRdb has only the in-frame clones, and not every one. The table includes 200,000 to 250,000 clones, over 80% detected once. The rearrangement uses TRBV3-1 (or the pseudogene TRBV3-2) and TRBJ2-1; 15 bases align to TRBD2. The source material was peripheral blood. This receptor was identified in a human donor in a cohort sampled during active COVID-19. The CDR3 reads CASSQVGLAGGNEQFF. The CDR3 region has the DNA TGTGCCAGCAGCCAAGTGGGACTAGCGGGAGGCAATGAGCAGTTCTTC.